In this sample, the clone carrying this TCR beta chain turned up a few times. These data originate in a study of TIL therapy for anti-PD-1-resistant metastatic lung cancer. Study in general: Most patients had lung adenocarcinoma; a handful of tumors were EGFR-mutant, two ALK-rearranged; half smoked currently or formerly. By whole-exome sequencing, median non-synonymous tumor mutation burden was around 1.4 mutations per megabase.

Indicated time point: pre-treatment sample, taken before nivolumab and TIL therapy. Tumor tissue came from excised metastases, mostly pleural nodules or supraclavicular lymph nodes. The immunoSEQ assay was v3. Survey-level samples got 2 million or so read pairs; deep-level samples got roughly 5-6.5 million. Repertoires were generated with immunoSEQ multiplex PCR, while TCRdb's copy carries only in-frame clones and drops some. In the table there are roughly 28,000 clones, 63% of which are singletons. The CDR3 runs 14 residues. V lost 1 base, J lost 8 bases, and 11 bases lay in between. Germline V gene data show CDR1 as SGHAT and CDR2 as FQNNGV.

The rearrangement joins TRBV11-2 to TRBJ1-4; D not certain. This clonotype originated in a woman aged 30 to 85 with non-small cell lung cancer. Sequenced material: tumor tissue, taken at baseline. CDR3 in amino acids: CASSLGGVGEKLFF. The CDR3 DNA reads TGTGCCAGCAGCTTAGGGGGAGTAGGAGAAAAACTGTTTTTT. Full variable domain (rest looked up from reference TRBV11-2 and TRBJ1-4): EAGVAQSPRYKIIEKRQSVAFWCNPISGHATLYWYQQILGQGPKLLIQFQNNGVVDDSQLPKDRFSAERLKGVDSTLKIQPAKLEDSAVYLCASSLGGVGEKLFFGSGTQLSVL.